The 27 T cell receptor beta chains below were found in one sample sequenced in a study of shared clonotypes between healthy human individuals. Profiling relied on immunoSEQ multiplex PCR, and the TCRdb table lists in-frame clones only, not all of them. The sample records some 2.1 million clones, roughly 94% being singletons. CD45RO-negative CD8 cells positively selected for CCR7 made up the naive population, which excluded terminally differentiated effector memory CD45RA+ cells. The material sequenced was naive CD8+ T cells sorted from blood. The receptors shown here come from a man between 18 and 35 years old in good health.

This chain connects TRBV6-6 to TRBJ2-7; D tentatively reads TRBD1 or TRBD2 (6 bases each). The V end lost 5 bases, the J end lost 7 bases, and 21 bases lay between the germline ends. The CDR3 extends over 15 amino acids. The V gene's germline CDR1 is MNHNY and CDR2 SVGAGI (reference sequence). In nucleotides, the CDR3 is TGTGCCAGCAGTCAGGAGGGATCTGGGGGCGGTGAGCAGTACTTC. Translation gives CASSQEGSGGGEQYF.

The chain is built from TRBV7-2 and TRBJ2-1; 8 positions match TRBD2. Germline V gives CDR1 SGHTA, CDR2 FQGNSA. The CDR3 extends over 15 amino acids. After removal of 5 bases from V and 2 bases from J, the junction contained 5 bases not matched to a gene. For the CDR3, the DNA is TGTGCCAGCAGCGACATTAGCGGGGCCTACAATGAGCAGTTCTTC. It translates to CASSDISGAYNEQFF.

The V call is TRBV5-4, the J call TRBJ2-1, with TRBD2 identical over 9 bases. Trimming took 0 bases from V and 10 from J; bases not matched to a gene: 8. The CDR3 runs to 15 residues. Germline V lookup: CDR1 SGHNT, CDR2 YYREEE (reference sequence). The CDR3 region has the DNA TGTGCCAGCAGCTTGGCTGGCGGGGGGGCCTTCGAGCAGTTCTTC. It codes for CASSLAGGGAFEQFF.

In regard to this clone: Other DNA variants within this sample encode the same CDR3. The V and J genes are TRBV7-9 and TRBJ2-3; D not certain. V lost 0 bases, J lost 4 bases, and 2 bases lay in between. The CDR3 sequence is 12 residues long. Germline V gene lookup returns CDR1 SEHNR and CDR2 FQNEAQ (reference sequence). CDR3 coding DNA: TGTGCCAGCAGCTTAGCATCAGATACGCAGTATTTT. This gives the protein CASSLASDTQYF.

V and J are TRBV10-2 and TRBJ1-2; no clear D gene. Deletions cut 8 bases from V and 5 bases from J, with 18 bases between. Germline CDR1 and CDR2: WSHSY and SAAADI. The CDR3 spans 14 residues. CDR3 nucleotides: TGCGCCAGCTTGCCGGGATTTGGATATTATGGCTACACCTTC. This translates into CASLPGFGYYGYTF.

V and J are TRBV30 and TRBJ1-5; D remains ambiguous. Germline V lookup: CDR1 GTSNPN, CDR2 SVGIG (reference sequence). Trimming removed 1 base at V and 6 bases at J, with 7 bases between. The CDR3 consists of 12 residues. The CDR3 region has the DNA TGTGCCTGGAGTGCCTTGGGTCAGCCCCAGCATTTT. This sequence encodes CAWSALGQPQHF.

J is TRBJ1-1 and V is TRBV7-9; possible D gene TRBD1, 5 bases. The CDR3 totals 15 residues. CDR1 and CDR2 (germline): SEHNR, FQNEAQ (reference sequence). Between the trimmed V and J ends, which lost 4 bases and 5 bases, there was a span of 17 bases. CDR3 sequence: CASSSSTDPWTEAFF. DNA for the CDR3: TGTGCCAGCAGCTCATCGACAGACCCGTGGACTGAAGCTTTCTTT.

The V gene is TRBV7-6, the J gene TRBJ2-5; D call uncertain. Germline V CDR1 and CDR2: SGHVS, FNYEAQ. The CDR3 has 15 residues. The V gene lost 0 bases and the J gene lost 0 bases, with 8 bases spanning the gap. The CDR3 nucleotides read TGTGCCAGCAGCTTAGCTGTTTGGAACCAAGAGACCCAGTACTTC. It translates to CASSLAVWNQETQYF.

With regard to this clone: Other DNA sequences within the sample encode an identical CDR3. V and J are TRBV29-1 and TRBJ2-7; a possible D gene is TRBD1 (6 bases). The CDR3 spans 12 residues. Germline values: CDR1 SQVTM, CDR2 ANQGSEA. V gave up 7 bases and J gave up 0 bases, with 10 bases separating them. The DNA of the CDR3 is TGCAGCGCCTGGACAGCCTCCTACGAGCAGTACTTC. Translation gives CSAWTASYEQYF.

Concerning this clone itself: This sample includes further DNA sequences coding for the same CDR3. V is TRBV29-1 and J is TRBJ2-2; no reliable D call. Germline values: CDR1 SQVTM, CDR2 ANQGSEA. Trimming left V 4 bases short and J 2 bases short, with 8 bases between. The CDR3 is 13 amino acids. The CDR3 coding sequence is TGCAGCGTTGTACTCGCAAACACCGGGGAGCTGTTTTTT. Its translation: CSVVLANTGELFF.

The genes are TRBV6-6 and TRBJ1-4, with D perhaps TRBD1 (6 bases). Deletions cut 7 bases from V and 5 bases from J, with 17 bases between. In germline, CDR1 is MNHNY, CDR2 SVGAGI (reference sequence). This CDR3 contains 15 residues. DNA for the CDR3: TGTGCCAGCACCTTCAGGGGAAATCCGAATGAAAAACTGTTTTTT. Its translation: CASTFRGNPNEKLFF.

V gene TRBV27 combines with J gene TRBJ2-7; 7 bases are shared with TRBD2. Germline V CDR1 and CDR2: MNHEY, SMNVEV (reference sequence). With V trimmed by 5 bases and J by 4 bases, 8 bases remained unmatched. The CDR3 has 14 amino acids. In DNA, the CDR3 is TGTGCCAGCAGTGGACTAGGGCCTCGGTACGAGCAGTACTTC. Amino acid sequence: CASSGLGPRYEQYF.

For this clone: The same CDR3 can be traced to other DNA sequences in this sample. The rearrangement uses TRBV6-5 and TRBJ2-7; D perhaps matches TRBD2 (5 bases). Between the trimmed V and J ends, which lost 6 bases and 6 bases, there was a span of 9 bases. Looked up from germline, CDR1 is MNHEY and CDR2 is SVGAGI. This CDR3 is 11 amino acids long. The CDR3 sequence is CASSSGGEQYF. The DNA of the CDR3 is TGTGCCAGCAGCTCCGGAGGCGAGCAGTACTTC.

This clone was detected only once. This chain connects TRBV6-1 to TRBJ2-7, with 10 bases fitting TRBD1. Per the germline V gene, CDR1 is MNHNS and CDR2 is SASEGT. The V gene end was trimmed by 3 bases and the J gene end by 1 base; junction bases not matched to a gene: 6. CDR3 size: 16 residues. This CDR3 is CASSEWGQGLSYEQYF. For the CDR3, the DNA is TGTGCCAGCAGTGAGTGGGGACAGGGGCTATCCTACGAGCAGTACTTC.

V and J are TRBV4-3 and TRBJ2-3; 8 bases align to TRBD2. The CDR3 sequence is 16 residues long. V lost 6 bases to trimming and J lost 6 bases; unmatched junction nucleotides: 14. The germline CDR1 and CDR2 sequences are LGHNA and YSLEER. In nucleotides, the CDR3 is TGCGCCAGCAGTTGGGGAGGGCGGGAGGTAGGCGATACGCAGTATTTT. Its translation: CASSWGGREVGDTQYF.

This clone was counted a single time. This CDR3 reads CASSQDLRTGELFF. In DNA, the CDR3 is TGTGCCAGCAGCCAAGATCTACGGACCGGGGAGCTGTTTTTT. The rearrangement links TRBV4-2 to TRBJ2-2; D is unresolved. The germline V gene has CDR1 LGHNA and CDR2 YNFKEQ. V lost 0 bases, J lost 5 bases, and 7 bases lay in between. The CDR3 consists of 14 residues.

The V and J genes are TRBV13 and TRBJ2-1; 7 nucleotides match TRBD2. The CDR3 extends over 15 amino acids. Germline CDR1 and CDR2: PRHDT and FYEKMQ (reference sequence). With V trimmed by 4 bases and J by 4 bases, 7 bases remained unmatched. The CDR3 protein is CASSSHGGGYNEQFF. The CDR3 coding sequence is TGTGCCAGCAGCTCCCACGGCGGGGGATACAATGAGCAGTTCTTC.

This clone was detected once. V gene TRBV7-2 combines with J gene TRBJ2-7; 11 nucleotides match TRBD2. CDR1 and CDR2 (germline): SGHTA, FQGNSA. The CDR3 runs to 14 residues. The trim removed 5 bases at V and 3 bases at J, leaving 3 bases unmatched. For the CDR3, the DNA is TGTGCCAGCAGCCAGACTAGCGGGATCTACGAGCAGTACTTC. Translation: CASSQTSGIYEQYF.

The chain carries TRBV9 and TRBJ2-1; 13 bases fit TRBD2. The V gene end was trimmed by 2 bases and the J gene end by 8 bases; junction bases not matched to a gene: 4. CDR1 is SGDLS, CDR2 YYNGEE, per germline. This CDR3 comprises 15 residues. The CDR3 nucleotides are TGTGCCAGCAGCGTGGGGACTAGCGGGGAGGATGAGCAGTTCTTC. Amino acids: CASSVGTSGEDEQFF.

As concerns this clone: Other DNA sequences in this sample translate to the same CDR3. The V call is TRBV10-2, the J call TRBJ2-7; D unclear. Germline V gives CDR1 WSHSY, CDR2 SAAADI. V lost 2 bases, J lost 3 bases, and 2 bases lay in between. This CDR3 has 11 amino acids. CDR3 DNA sequence: TGCGCCAGCAGTGAGATCTACGAGCAGTACTTC. This gives the protein CASSEIYEQYF.

Concerning this clone: A read error may explain this, as a much larger clone is one base away. The identical CDR3 is also encoded by other nucleotide sequences in the sample. This rearrangement joins TRBV30 to TRBJ1-1; 10 nucleotides line up with TRBD1. In germline, CDR1 is GTSNPN, CDR2 SVGIG (reference sequence). The CDR3 is made up of 13 amino acids. J was trimmed by 8 bases and V by 3 bases; bases with no gene match: 6. The CDR3 loop is CAWRADRGTEAFF. DNA for the CDR3: TGTGCCTGGAGGGCGGACAGGGGGACGGAAGCTTTCTTT.

The chain couples TRBV15 to TRBJ1-4; the match to TRBD1 covers 8 bases. V lost 3 bases to trimming and J lost 6 bases; unmatched junction nucleotides: 6. This CDR3 comprises 15 residues. Germline V CDR1 and CDR2: LNHNV, YYDKDF (reference sequence). CDR3 region: CATSRADRGDEKLFF. CDR3 nucleotides: TGTGCCACCAGCAGGGCAGACAGGGGTGATGAAAAACTGTTTTTT. Using reference TRBV15 and TRBJ1-4 for the parts outside the CDR3, the full variable domain is DAMVIQNPRYQVTQFGKPVTLSCSQTLNHNVMYWYQQKSSQAPKLLFHYYDKDFNNEADTPDNFQSRRPNTSFCFLDIRSPGLGDTAMYLCATSRADRGDEKLFFGSGTQLSVL.

The chain combines TRBV11-2 with TRBJ1-3; 9 nucleotides agree with TRBD1. V gave up 6 bases and J gave up 4 bases; unmatched junction bases: 10. Germline loops: CDR1 SGHAT, CDR2 FQNNGV. This CDR3 region has 16 residues. The CDR3 DNA reads TGTGCCAGCAGTTATGGGACAGGGACCCCCGGAAACACCATATATTTT. Protein sequence: CASSYGTGTPGNTIYF.

CDR3 DNA: TGTGCCAGCACTAAGGCTGGCTCCTACAATGAGCAGTTCTTC. Encoded protein: CASTKAGSYNEQFF. The rearrangement uses TRBV27 and TRBJ2-1; no reliable D call. The CDR3 runs to 14 residues. From germline, CDR1 is MNHEY and CDR2 SMNVEV (reference sequence). The V end was cut by 7 bases, the J end by 0 bases, with 10 bases between.

Concerning this clone: Other DNA sequences from this sample encode an identical CDR3 as well. The chain couples TRBV5-4 to TRBJ2-1, with TRBD2 as a possible D gene (5 bases). This CDR3 has 15 residues. Trimming left V 1 base short and J 0 bases short, with 8 bases between. CDR1 SGHNT and CDR2 YYREEE come from the germline V gene (reference sequence). The CDR3 reads CASSLRGSSYNEQFF. CDR3 nucleotide sequence: TGTGCCAGCAGCTTGAGAGGGAGCTCCTACAATGAGCAGTTCTTC.

The chain links TRBV7-9 to TRBJ1-2; D not resolved. The V end lost 0 bases, the J end lost 5 bases, and 16 bases lay between the germline ends. In germline, CDR1 is SEHNR, CDR2 FQNEAQ (reference sequence). The CDR3 spans 16 residues. The CDR3: CASSLASGGISYGYTF. The DNA of the CDR3 is TGTGCCAGCAGCTTAGCGTCGGGAGGGATATCATATGGCTACACCTTC.

V gene TRBV29-1 combines with J gene TRBJ2-7, with 9 bases fitting TRBD2. The germline V gene has CDR1 SQVTM and CDR2 ANQGSEA. The junction had 6 bases not matched to a gene; V was cut back by 2 bases and J by 4 bases. The CDR3 has 14 amino acids. The DNA for the CDR3 is TGCAGCGTTGAATTGGCGGGAGGGCTATACGAGCAGTACTTC. This gives the protein CSVELAGGLYEQYF.